This is a list of T cell receptor beta chains from one sample in a study of T-cell reconstitution after alpha-beta-depleted transplantation in children. MiXCR was run by TCRdb on the PCR reads, yielding one entry per CDR3 protein. Of just over 950,000 distinct CDR3 sequences in the sample, 25% to 30% are singletons; the top ten hold roughly 30%. The material was PBMCs, mostly from graft donor cells, obtained 360 days after TCRalphabeta/CD19-depleted stem cell transplant. These receptors originate from a boy under two years old who had a stem cell transplant for SCID, so the T cells may come from the graft donor. Both conserved end residues are part of each CDR3. The D gene is left open where the match is weak. Size values are once, few and many counts, or a class for expanded clones, and some rows have none.

>12|TRBJ2-5|few|TRBV29-1|NA
CSVEPVQETQYF
TGCAGCGTTGAACCAGTTCAAGAGACCCAGTACTTC
>14|TRBJ2-3|few|TRBV11-2|NA
CASTILGGADTQYF
TGTGCCAGCACCATCCTGGGGGGAGCAGATACGCAGTATTTT
>17|TRBJ2-3|NA|TRBV4-1|TRBD2
CASSQLTSAGRTDTQYF
TGCGCCAGCAGCCAACTTACCTCAGCGGGACGCACAGATACGCAGTATTTT
>15|TRBJ2-7|NA|TRBV5-1|NA
CASSAGQQTPYEQYF
TGCGCCAGCAGCGCGGGACAGCAGACCCCCTACGAGCAGTACTTC
>15|TRBJ2-2|few|TRBV27|TRBD2
CASSGRGGFTGELFF
TGTGCCAGCAGTGGGCGGGGGGGCTTCACCGGGGAGCTGTTTTTT
>15|TRBJ2-2|few|TRBV28|NA
CASSPEGLSTGELFF
TGTGCCAGCAGTCCTGAGGGTCTTAGTACCGGGGAGCTGTTTTTT
>17|TRBJ2-7|few|TRBV7-2|TRBD2
CASSSNYVSGGRYEQYF
TGTGCCAGCAGCTCGAATTACGTAAGCGGGGGGAGATACGAGCAGTACTTC
>12|TRBJ2-1|NA|TRBV2|NA
CASGLRGSLGFF
TGTGCCAGCGGACTTAGGGGAAGCTTAGGCTTCTTC
>15|TRBJ2-1|NA|TRBV7-8|TRBD1
CASSARQGSYNEQFF
TGTGCCAGCAGCGCCCGACAGGGTTCCTACAATGAGCAGTTCTTC
>16|TRBJ2-3|NA|TRBV3-1|NA
CASSQDLGLGTDTQYF
TGTGCCAGCAGCCAAGATCTAGGGCTTGGCACAGATACGCAGTATTTT
>12|TRBJ2-3|few|TRBV29-1|NA
CSVENREIPQYF
TGCAGCGTTGAAAACAGGGAAATCCCGCAGTATTTT
>14|TRBJ2-1|few|TRBV20-1|NA
CSAATVPTYNEQFF
TGCAGTGCTGCGACAGTGCCTACCTACAATGAGCAGTTCTTC
>15|TRBJ1-2|NA|TRBV5-1|TRBD1
CASSTPDRGRGGYTF
TGCGCCAGCAGCACCCCGGACAGGGGGCGCGGTGGCTACACCTTC
>12|TRBJ2-7|few|TRBV20-1|NA
CSAADGEYEQYF
TGCAGTGCTGCCGACGGGGAGTACGAGCAGTACTTC